These 5 T cell receptor beta chains share one sample of origin, sequenced in a study of cytomegalovirus exposure and HLA in healthy donors. The protocol was immunoSEQ multiplex PCR, while the TCRdb copy is restricted to in-frame clones and leaves out a portion. This sample yields 130,000 to 150,000 clones, of which about nine tenths are seen a single time; approximately 3% belongs to the top ten. What was sequenced was PBMCs. Receptor source: a man aged 18 to 30 in good health and CMV-seronegative.

This chain uses TRBV13 with TRBJ2-7, with D tentatively TRBD1 (6 bases). The V gene lost 5 bases and the J gene lost 2 bases, with 13 bases spanning the gap. This CDR3 has 14 amino acids. Germline loops: CDR1 PRHDT, CDR2 FYEKMQ (reference sequence). The CDR3 is CASSPQAGAYEQYF. The CDR3 nucleotides read TGTGCCAGCAGCCCCCAGGCAGGGGCCTACGAGCAGTACTTC.

The genes are TRBV2 and TRBJ2-3, with D possibly matching TRBD1 (6 bases). Trimming removed 2 bases at V and 2 bases at J, with 11 bases between. The CDR3 is 15 residues long. Germline V gives CDR1 SNHLY, CDR2 FYNNEI. CDR3 bases: TGTGCCAGCAGTGAATATGACAGGCCCACAGATACGCAGTATTTT. This gives the protein CASSEYDRPTDTQYF.

This chain joins TRBV5-1 and TRBJ2-1; 8 bases are shared with TRBD2. The CDR3 spans 18 residues. The junction had 8 bases not matched to a gene; V was cut back by 0 bases and J by 0 bases. Germline assignment: CDR1 SGHRS and CDR2 YFSETQ. CDR3 DNA: TGCGCCAGCAGCTTGGCCACTAGCGGCCAGATCTCCTACAATGAGCAGTTCTTC. Protein product: CASSLATSGQISYNEQFF.

The chain recombines TRBV7-2 with TRBJ1-2, with D possibly TRBD1 on 5 matching bases. V gave up 7 bases and J gave up 4 bases, with 13 bases separating them. This CDR3 spans 13 amino acids. In germline, CDR1 is SGHTA, CDR2 FQGNSA. The CDR3 is CASNVGRFYGYTF. The CDR3 coding sequence is TGTGCCAGCAACGTGGGGCGGTTCTATGGCTACACCTTC.

This clone appeared a single time. The chain joins TRBV4-2 to TRBJ2-1, with 13 positions matching TRBD2. CDR1 and CDR2 (germline): LGHNA, YNFKEQ. CDR3 length: 19 amino acids. V was pared by 3 bases and J by 4 bases, with 12 bases of the junction left unmatched. CDR3 amino acids: CASSQGGTSGASLYNEQFF. CDR3 coding DNA: TGTGCCAGCAGCCAGGGGGGGACTAGCGGGGCCTCTTTATACAATGAGCAGTTCTTC.